These 19 T cell receptor beta chains originate from one sample sequenced in a study of graft-versus-host responses after intestinal transplantation. Their cognate antigens are unknown. Profiled with immunoSEQ multiplex PCR; TCRdb holds only in-frame clones, not every one. The sample carries 89,000 or so clones, about four fifths recorded once. The input for sequencing was unstimulated CD4+ T cells sorted from spleen or lymph node cells, taken before intestinal transplant. Source of these receptors: a human donor who received an intestinal transplant.

V gene TRBV9 combines with J gene TRBJ2-7, with a possible D match to TRBD1 (6 bases). This CDR3 has 14 residues. CDR1 is SGDLS and CDR2 is YYNGEE in the germline V gene. Deletions cut 3 bases from V and 3 bases from J, with 13 bases between. The CDR3 here is CASSGTTGGYEQYF. The CDR3, as DNA: TGTGCCAGCAGCGGAACGACAGGCGGCTACGAGCAGTACTTC.

This chain joins TRBV28 and TRBJ1-2; 9 nucleotides align to TRBD1. CDR1 and CDR2 (germline): MDHEN, SYDVKM. Trimming cost V 2 bases and J 4 bases; bases outside gene matches: 8. CDR3 length equals 16 residues. The CDR3 protein is CASSLGPDRGGYGYTF. The CDR3 DNA follows: TGTGCCAGCAGTTTAGGCCCGGACAGGGGAGGCTATGGCTACACCTTC.

V gene TRBV7-8 combines with J gene TRBJ2-7; 7 nucleotides match TRBD2. Germline V gives CDR1 SGHVS, CDR2 FQNEAQ. This CDR3 has 13 amino acids. With V trimmed by 0 bases and J by 6 bases, 2 bases remained unmatched. CDR3 sequence: CASSLARGFEQYF. CDR3 bases: TGTGCCAGCAGCTTAGCGCGGGGGTTCGAGCAGTACTTC. Based on the CDR3 plus reference TRBV7-8 and TRBJ2-7, the full variable domain is GAGVSQSPRYKVAKRGQDVALRCDPISGHVSLFWYQQALGQGPEFLTYFQNEAQLDKSGLPSDRFFAERPEGSVSTLKIQRTQQEDSAVYLCASSLARGFEQYFGPGTRLTVT.

This clone turned up a few times. The chain links TRBV4-1 to TRBJ1-2; no firm D call. Looked up from germline, CDR1 is MGHRA and CDR2 is YSYEKL. There are 15 residues in the CDR3. V was shortened by 0 bases and J by 4 bases, with 12 bases between the two germline ends. The CDR3 DNA reads TGCGCCAGCAGCCAAGAAATCGGGGATAGCTATGGCTACACCTTC. It specifies CASSQEIGDSYGYTF.

The chain carries TRBV10-1 and TRBJ2-7; D possibly corresponds to TRBD2 (6 bases). V shed 1 base and J shed 2 bases, with 12 bases lying between them. The CDR3 has 15 residues. In germline, CDR1 is WNHNN, CDR2 SYGVQD (reference sequence). In nucleotides, the CDR3 is TGCGCCAGCAGTGAGTTAACTAGCCCAACCTACGAGCAGTACTTC. This gives the protein CASSELTSPTYEQYF.

V is TRBV7-2 and J is TRBJ1-5; maybe TRBD1 (6 bases). CDR3 length equals 16 residues. V was clipped by 1 base and J by 1 base, with 11 bases between them. The germline CDR1 and CDR2 sequences are SGHTA and FQGNSA. In DNA form, the CDR3 reads TGTGCCAGCAGCTTAGATTACAGGGTGAGCAATCAGCCCCAGCATTTT. It is translated as CASSLDYRVSNQPQHF.

This sequence joins TRBV5-6 and TRBJ1-2, with 10 bases identical to TRBD1. The CDR3 sequence is 15 residues long. Germline loops: CDR1 SGHDT, CDR2 YYEEEE. Trimming cost V 4 bases and J 4 bases; bases outside gene matches: 7. The CDR3 nucleotides read TGTGCCAGCAGCACCGGGACAGGGGCCTCCTATGGCTACACCTTC. Translation: CASSTGTGASYGYTF.

This clone was detected once. The chain has TRBV5-8 and TRBJ2-5, with a tentative D call TRBD1 (6 bases). CDR3 length: 14 residues. Trimming removed 4 bases at V and 1 base at J, with 11 bases between. Germline V CDR1 and CDR2: SGHTS, YDEGEE. CDR3 nucleotide sequence: TGTGCCAGCAGCCACTGGACAGCCCAAGAGACCCAGTACTTC. Translating it yields CASSHWTAQETQYF.

V is TRBV19 and J is TRBJ2-1; D remains ambiguous. The CDR3 runs to 15 residues. The V end was cut by 5 bases, the J end by 1 base, with 12 bases between. CDR1 is LNHDA and CDR2 is SQIVND in the germline V gene (reference sequence). Written as DNA, the CDR3 is TGTGCCAGTAGTCTCTTGTGGCAATCCTACAATGAGCAGTTCTTC. Amino acids: CASSLLWQSYNEQFF.

The CDR3 region has the DNA TGTGCCAGCAGTGCCAGTAACGAGCAGTACTTC. The encoded protein is CASSASNEQYF. This sequence joins TRBV6-5 and TRBJ2-7; no clear D. V shed 5 bases and J shed 5 bases, with 7 bases lying between them. Germline V gene lookup returns CDR1 MNHEY and CDR2 SVGAGI. CDR3 size: 11 residues.

This rearrangement joins TRBV30 to TRBJ1-5; D unresolved. The CDR3 sequence is 14 residues long. CDR1 GTSNPN and CDR2 SVGIG come from the germline V gene (reference sequence). Trimming cost V 3 bases and J 0 bases, with 9 bases left between them. The CDR3 coding sequence is TGTGCCTGGAGCTCGGGGTTTAGCAATCAGCCCCAGCATTTT. Its translation: CAWSSGFSNQPQHF.

V gene TRBV7-9 combines with J gene TRBJ1-1; the match to TRBD1 covers 9 bases. This CDR3 has 16 residues. With V trimmed by 2 bases and J by 4 bases, 8 bases remained unmatched. Germline lookup yields CDR1 SEHNR and CDR2 FQNEAQ (reference sequence). The CDR3 DNA reads TGTGCCAGCAGCTTACCTCCGGGACAGGGTGCCACTGAAGCTTTCTTT. This gives the protein CASSLPPGQGATEAFF.

The gene calls are TRBV7-8 and TRBJ1-5; no clear D. CDR1 is SGHVS, CDR2 FQNEAQ, per germline. The V end lost 2 bases, the J end lost 4 bases, and 6 bases lay between the germline ends. This CDR3 has 13 residues. CDR3 residues: CASSLSGNQPQHF. The CDR3 DNA sequence: TGTGCCAGCAGCTTATCGGGTAATCAGCCCCAGCATTTT.

This clone was seen once. The junction and the germline gene differ at one end; a read error may be behind it. The chain combines TRBV19 with TRBJ2-7, with a weak D call TRBD1 (7 bases). CDR1 is LNHDA, CDR2 SQIVND, per germline (reference sequence). The length of the CDR3 is 14 residues. The CDR3 coding sequence is TGTGCCAGTAGTATAGGCGGGACAGTCTACGGGCAGTACTTC. It specifies CASSIGGTVYGQYF.

This chain joins TRBV18 and TRBJ2-7; 7 bases match TRBD1. This CDR3 region has 14 residues. V gave up 3 bases and J gave up 2 bases; unmatched junction bases: 4. The V gene's germline CDR1 is KGHSH and CDR2 LQKENI. Here the CDR3 DNA reads TGTGCCAGCTCACCGGTGGGGACAGCCTACGAGCAGTACTTC. Its translation is CASSPVGTAYEQYF. The variable domain in full, with the rest retrieved from reference TRBV18 and TRBJ2-7, is NAGVMQNPRHLVRRRGQEARLRCSPMKGHSHVYWYRQLPEEGLKFMVYLQKENIIDESGMPKERFSAEFPKEGPSILRIQQVVRGDSAAYFCASSPVGTAYEQYFGPGTRLTVT.

This chain links TRBV5-1 with TRBJ2-5; 9 positions match TRBD1. Per germline, CDR1 SGHRS and CDR2 YFSETQ. Trimming took 0 bases from V and 2 from J; bases not matched to a gene: 2. The CDR3 is 15 residues long. The CDR3 loop reads CASSLAGTGQETQYF. In DNA, the CDR3 is TGCGCCAGCAGCTTGGCTGGGACAGGGCAAGAGACCCAGTACTTC.

This chain links TRBV7-9 with TRBJ1-4; D is perhaps TRBD1 (6 bases). This CDR3 has 15 amino acids. Per germline, CDR1 SEHNR and CDR2 FQNEAQ (reference sequence). V lost 4 bases and J 5 bases, leaving 14 bases between the germline ends. CDR3 region: CASSSAQGPNEKLFF. The CDR3 DNA is TGTGCCAGCAGCTCCGCGCAGGGGCCGAATGAAAAACTGTTTTTT.

This clone was counted once. The CDR3 DNA follows: TGTGCCAGCAGCTTAGATCATCAGAGCACAGATACGCAGTATTTT. Protein: CASSLDHQSTDTQYF. The J gene is TRBJ2-3, the V gene TRBV11-2; no definite D call. V was trimmed by 0 bases and J by 0 bases, leaving 7 bases between them. The CDR3 runs to 15 residues. Germline V gene sequence: CDR1 SGHAT, CDR2 FQNNGV.

V usage is TRBV20-1 and J usage is TRBJ2-7, with D tentatively TRBD1 (6 bases). Germline values: CDR1 DFQATT, CDR2 SNEGSKA (reference sequence). The CDR3 is 11 amino acids. CDR3 DNA: TGCAGCGTCTCAGGGGAATACGAGCAGTACTTC. This gives the protein CSVSGEYEQYF.